Following are 24 T cell receptor beta chains from one sample sequenced in a study of CD8+ T cells in alopecia areata. Extraction of RNA preceded its reverse transcription into cDNA, which served as the sequencing template. Assay used: immunoSEQ multiplex PCR; TCRdb lists only in-frame clones, some missing. The sample lists some 160,000 clones, about two thirds seen once, with approximately 34% in the top ten. Sample: CD8+ T cells sorted from blood. These receptors originate from a human donor in good health.

The chain couples TRBV5-6 to TRBJ2-1, with D maybe TRBD1 (5 bases). The CDR3 runs 14 residues. V was trimmed by 5 bases and J by 6 bases, leaving 15 bases between them. The germline V gene has CDR1 SGHDT and CDR2 YYEEEE. CDR3 nucleotide sequence: TGTGCCAGCAGGGGGCCCAGGGATTCCAATGAGCAGTTCTTC. It translates to CASRGPRDSNEQFF.

This rearrangement joins TRBV28 to TRBJ2-2; TRBD2 agrees at 11 bases. V lost 6 bases and J lost 7; bases outside the gene matches: 13. CDR3 length: 17 amino acids. Germline V gives CDR1 MDHEN, CDR2 SYDVKM. The CDR3 here is CASSTLLAGEWGGELFF. The CDR3 DNA reads as TGTGCCAGCAGCACACTACTAGCGGGAGAATGGGGCGGGGAGCTGTTTTTT.

The rearrangement joins TRBV25-1 to TRBJ2-7; D possibly corresponds to TRBD1 (6 bases). The CDR3 runs 14 residues. In germline, CDR1 is MGHDK, CDR2 SYGVNS. Trimming took off 6 bases at V and 2 bases at J, with 14 bases between the two ends. CDR3 bases: TGTGCCAGCAGCCCGGGACATACTACCTACGAGCAGTACTTC. It yields the protein CASSPGHTTYEQYF.

The chain uses TRBV7-9 and TRBJ2-5; 7 positions match TRBD2. Trimming cost V 5 bases and J 4 bases; bases outside gene matches: 19. Germline V gene sequence: CDR1 SEHNR, CDR2 FQNEAQ (reference sequence). This CDR3 contains 18 residues. The CDR3 DNA sequence: TGTGCCAGCAGCCCTGCCGGGGACGCGGGAGAGCCTGTAGAGACCCAGTACTTC. It is translated as CASSPAGDAGEPVETQYF.

This clone came up a few times. Other DNA sequences in the same sample also yield this CDR3. This chain uses TRBV5-1 with TRBJ2-7; D unresolved. Germline lookup yields CDR1 SGHRS and CDR2 YFSETQ. This CDR3 spans 13 amino acids. The ends were cut back, 4 bases at V and 4 bases at J, with 12 bases in the middle. In nucleotides, the CDR3 is TGCGCCAGCAGCCATGGCTCCTCTTACGAGCAGTACTTC. The encoded protein is CASSHGSSYEQYF.

This clone was counted once. The chain carries TRBV5-4 and TRBJ2-7; 7 nucleotides align to TRBD1. In germline, CDR1 is SGHNT, CDR2 YYREEE (reference sequence). Trimming at V came to 2 bases and at J to 6 bases, leaving 2 bases not matched to a gene. This CDR3 comprises 12 residues. The CDR3 is CASSFGQAEQYF. The CDR3 DNA is TGTGCCAGCAGCTTCGGACAGGCCGAGCAGTACTTC.

The genes are TRBV15 and TRBJ2-2, with D unresolved. The CDR3 totals 15 residues. The germline V gene encodes CDR1 LNHNV and CDR2 YYDKDF (reference sequence). V lost 0 bases and J lost 1, with 6 bases in between. The chain's CDR3 is CATSREGGNTGELFF. Written as DNA, the CDR3 is TGTGCCACCAGCAGAGAGGGTGGGAACACCGGGGAGCTGTTTTTT.

This rearrangement joins TRBV4-2 to TRBJ2-7; 8 bases are shared with TRBD2. The CDR3 is made up of 15 amino acids. Germline V gene sequence: CDR1 LGHNA, CDR2 YNFKEQ. Unmatched junction bases numbered 3, after V lost 0 bases and J lost 2 bases. The CDR3 bases are TGTGCCAGCAGCCAAGATAGGGGACTAGCCTACGAGCAGTACTTC. Its protein is CASSQDRGLAYEQYF.

This clone has more than one count but fewer than ten. The chain employs TRBV27 and TRBJ2-1; TRBD2 matches at 14 bases. CDR3 length: 16 amino acids. Unmatched junction bases numbered 5, after V lost 5 bases and J lost 5 bases. Germline CDR1 is MNHEY and CDR2 is SMNVEV (reference sequence). Written as DNA, the CDR3 is TGTGCCAGCAGTCCCCTGGGACTAGCGGGAGACAATGAGCAGTTCTTC. This encodes CASSPLGLAGDNEQFF.

This clone was counted between two and nine times. The DNA of the CDR3 is TGTGCCAGCACGGGACAGGACCATCAAGCCCAGCATTTT. It encodes CASTGQDHQAQHF. V and J are TRBV28 and TRBJ1-5; 8 nucleotides align to TRBD1. J was trimmed by 11 bases and V by 7 bases; bases with no gene match: 10. Per germline, CDR1 MDHEN and CDR2 SYDVKM. The CDR3 extends over 13 amino acids.

The J gene is TRBJ2-1, the V gene TRBV5-1; the match to TRBD1 covers 8 bases. The V segment lost 3 bases and the J segment 4 bases; nucleotides outside the gene matches: 9. CDR3 length equals 16 residues. From germline, CDR1 is SGHRS and CDR2 YFSETQ. Here the CDR3 DNA reads TGCGCCAGCAGCTCTCATGTGGACAGGGCTTACAATGAGCAGTTCTTC. Protein sequence: CASSSHVDRAYNEQFF.

This clone was counted a few times. The rearrangement joins TRBV6-5 to TRBJ1-1, with D tentatively TRBD1 (6 bases). The CDR3 has 14 residues. Trimming stripped 1 base from V and 4 bases from J, with 10 bases between. Germline V gene sequence: CDR1 MNHEY, CDR2 SVGAGI. CDR3 residues: CASSYYRDSTEAFF. In DNA form, the CDR3 reads TGTGCCAGCAGTTACTACAGGGACTCCACTGAAGCTTTCTTT.

The genes are TRBV25-1 and TRBJ2-5, with D maybe TRBD2 (6 bases). The germline V and J ends were trimmed by 3 bases and 2 bases, with 10 bases remaining between them. The germline V gene encodes CDR1 MGHDK and CDR2 SYGVNS. The CDR3 sequence is 14 residues long. CDR3: CASSDVGGQETQYF. The CDR3 nucleotides read TGTGCCAGCAGTGATGTAGGAGGGCAAGAGACCCAGTACTTC.

The rearrangement links TRBV5-1 to TRBJ2-6; 8 nucleotides line up with TRBD1. The CDR3 contains 18 residues. Germline V gene sequence: CDR1 SGHRS, CDR2 YFSETQ. With 0 bases clipped from V and 0 bases from J, the junction kept 5 bases outside the gene matches. CDR3 residues: CASSLGQGRRSGANVLTF. As DNA, the CDR3 is TGCGCCAGCAGCTTGGGACAGGGGCGCCGCTCTGGGGCCAACGTCCTGACTTTC.

Ten or more counts support this clone. At the DNA level, this CDR3 is encoded by other sequences in the same sample as well. This rearrangement joins TRBV6-4 to TRBJ2-3; 8 bases map to TRBD2. Germline V gene sequence: CDR1 MRHNA, CDR2 SNTAGT. This CDR3 contains 15 residues. The V gene end was trimmed by 0 bases and the J gene end by 6 bases; junction bases not matched to a gene: 5. CDR3 sequence: CASSDSAGGPDTQYF. In DNA, the CDR3 is TGTGCCAGCAGTGACTCCGCGGGAGGCCCCGATACGCAGTATTTT.

This clone appeared a single time. The chain recombines TRBV19 with TRBJ1-1, with D hard to call. Trimming removed 5 bases from V and 0 bases from J, with 7 bases in between. Germline CDR1 LNHDA, CDR2 SQIVND (reference sequence). The CDR3 is 13 residues long. The CDR3 here is CASSFVMNTEAFF. CDR3 nucleotides: TGTGCCAGTAGTTTCGTCATGAACACTGAAGCTTTCTTT.

This CDR3 is CASSLPGLAGNEQFF. Here the CDR3 DNA reads TGTGCCAGCAGCTTGCCCGGTCTAGCTGGGAATGAGCAGTTCTTC. The J gene is TRBJ2-1, the V gene TRBV7-6; tentative D call: TRBD2 (5 bases). The CDR3 totals 15 residues. The germline V and J ends were trimmed by 3 bases and 7 bases, with 16 bases remaining between them. CDR1 is SGHVS and CDR2 is FNYEAQ in the germline V gene.

This clone turned up a few times. The same CDR3 can be traced to other DNA sequences in this sample. J is TRBJ2-7 and V is TRBV5-6; TRBD2 might be the D (6 bases). Germline CDR1 reads SGHDT; CDR2 reads YYEEEE. The V and J ends lost 3 bases and 0 bases respectively, with 10 bases between them. The CDR3 sequence is 14 residues long. The CDR3 DNA is TGTGCCAGCAGCTCCGGGACTGGCTCCTACGAGCAGTACTTC. Protein sequence: CASSSGTGSYEQYF.

This clone was picked up one time. CDR3 protein: CASSILAGGPSYNEQFF. CDR3 DNA: TGTGCCAGTAGTATACTAGCGGGAGGGCCGTCCTACAATGAGCAGTTCTTC. The chain recombines TRBV19 with TRBJ2-1; TRBD2 matches 12 bases. CDR3 size: 17 residues. The trim removed 2 bases at V and 1 base at J, leaving 3 bases unmatched. From germline, CDR1 is LNHDA and CDR2 SQIVND (reference sequence).

The chain is built from TRBV15 and TRBJ2-7, with D perhaps TRBD1 or TRBD2 (6 bases each). The CDR3 sequence is 11 residues long. The V gene's germline CDR1 is LNHNV and CDR2 YYDKDF (reference sequence). Trimming stripped 10 bases from V and 7 bases from J, with 14 bases between. The CDR3 here is CAISGGTEQYF. The CDR3 bases are TGTGCCATTTCGGGCGGGACAGAGCAGTACTTC.

In its sample, this clone was seen many times. This chain joins TRBV7-9 and TRBJ2-7, with 8 bases lining up with TRBD1. The germline V gene has CDR1 SEHNR and CDR2 FQNEAQ (reference sequence). Losses at the gene ends were 3 bases for V and 0 bases for J; bases not matched to a gene: 4. The CDR3 contains 15 residues. CDR3 in DNA: TGTGCCAGCAGCTTGAGGACAGGGAGCTCCTACGAGCAGTACTTC. Its protein product is CASSLRTGSSYEQYF.

This chain links TRBV9 with TRBJ2-1, with a tentative D call TRBD2 (7 bases). CDR3 length equals 15 residues. V lost 3 bases and J 8 bases, leaving 18 bases between the germline ends. Looked up from germline, CDR1 is SGDLS and CDR2 is YYNGEE. CDR3 in amino acids: CASSARDYKGDEQFF. The CDR3 region has the DNA TGTGCCAGCAGCGCCCGGGACTATAAGGGGGATGAGCAGTTCTTC.

The gene calls are TRBV6-6 and TRBJ1-1, with D unclear. V lost 0 bases, J lost 4 bases, and 9 bases lay in between. Germline CDR1 and CDR2: MNHNY and SVGAGI (reference sequence). The CDR3 runs 14 residues. The DNA of the CDR3 is TGTGCCAGCAGTTACTCGGGAGTTGGCACTGAAGCTTTCTTT. This gives the protein CASSYSGVGTEAFF.

The chain combines TRBV7-9 with TRBJ2-1; a weak D match, TRBD1 (7 bases). Germline loops: CDR1 SEHNR, CDR2 FQNEAQ (reference sequence). This CDR3 is 12 amino acids long. Between the trimmed V and J ends, which lost 6 bases and 8 bases, there was a span of 11 bases. The CDR3 protein is CASSQGGDEQFF. CDR3 DNA: TGTGCCAGCAGTCAGGGGGGCGATGAGCAGTTCTTC.